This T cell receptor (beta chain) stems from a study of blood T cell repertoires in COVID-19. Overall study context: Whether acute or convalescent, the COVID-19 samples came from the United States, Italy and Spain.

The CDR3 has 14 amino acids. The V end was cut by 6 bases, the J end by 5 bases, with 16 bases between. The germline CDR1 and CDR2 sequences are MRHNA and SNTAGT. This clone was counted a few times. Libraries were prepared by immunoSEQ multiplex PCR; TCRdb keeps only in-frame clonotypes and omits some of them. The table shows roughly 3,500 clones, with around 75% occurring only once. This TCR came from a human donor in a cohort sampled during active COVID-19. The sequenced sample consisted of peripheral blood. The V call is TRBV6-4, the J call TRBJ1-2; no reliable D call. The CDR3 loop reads CASSPSQDSYGYTF. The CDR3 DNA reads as TGTGCCAGCAGCCCCTCCCAAGACTCGTATGGCTACACCTTC.